The sequence of this T cell receptor beta chain was determined in a study of shared clonotypes between healthy human individuals. Study summary: Per donor, CD8 memory used one plate, CD8 naive used two, CD4 memory used three and CD4 naive used three.

CD8 cells regarded as naive lacked CD45RO, were positively chosen for CCR7, and omitted terminally differentiated effector memory CD45RA+ cells. Donors were Caucasian adults residing in Nashville, Tennessee, USA. Germline lookup yields CDR1 MNHNS and CDR2 SASEGT. V lost 1 base to trimming and J lost 0 bases, with 13 bases between them. This CDR3 has 17 amino acids. Data came from immunoSEQ multiplex PCR; TCRdb stores just in-frame clones and leaves some out. The sample holds some 1,900,000 clones, about 95% seen once. Sequenced input: naive CD8+ T cells sorted from blood. The TCR sequence derives from a man aged 18-30 years in good health. The chain links TRBV6-1 to TRBJ1-5, with D hard to call. CDR3: CASSEERGAYSNQPQHF. CDR3 nucleotide sequence: TGTGCCAGCAGTGAAGAGCGGGGAGCTTATAGCAATCAGCCCCAGCATTTT.